This TCR beta chain was identified during a study of T and B cells in COVID-19 patients. Each TRB amplification used roughly 240-550 ng of genomic DNA from blood. Losses at the gene ends were 0 bases for V and 6 bases for J; bases not matched to a gene: 11. The germline V gene has CDR1 KGHDR and CDR2 SFDVKD. CDR3 length equals 18 residues. TRB rearrangements were amplified by multiplex PCR with BIOMED2 TRB-A/B primers. TCRdb called the multiplex PCR reads again in MiXCR, with one record for every CDR3 protein. Of about 7,600 distinct CDR3 sequences listed, over 25% were seen once; the top ten hold over 8.5%.

The sequence derives from a human donor with active COVID-19. Material for sequencing was blood. This chain connects TRBV24-1 to TRBJ2-2; 8 bases are a match to TRBD2. The CDR3 DNA follows: TGTGCCACCAGTGATTTGCAGGGTCGGGAGGGCCTGGCCGGGGAGCTGTTTTTT. Its protein product is CATSDLQGREGLAGELFF.